This TCR beta chain was observed in a study of blood T cell repertoires in COVID-19. Whole-study context: Sources were T cells, B-cell-depleted T cells, or PBMCs; the material itself was cDNA or gDNA.

Profiling relied on immunoSEQ multiplex PCR, and the TCRdb table lists in-frame clones only, not all of them. The sample has a few hundred thousand clones; about 88% are singletons. This CDR3 contains 15 residues. J lost 3 bases, V lost 2 bases, and 7 bases had no gene match. The germline V gene encodes CDR1 SGHKS and CDR2 YYEKEE (reference sequence). This TCR was sampled from a man younger than 30 with active or convalescent COVID-19. This sequence joins TRBV5-5 and TRBJ2-7; TRBD2 aligns across 8 bases. Sequenced sample: peripheral blood. CDR3 DNA sequence: TGTGCCAGCAGCTTACGGACTAGCTTTCGCTACGAGCAGTACTTC. This gives the protein CASSLRTSFRYEQYF.